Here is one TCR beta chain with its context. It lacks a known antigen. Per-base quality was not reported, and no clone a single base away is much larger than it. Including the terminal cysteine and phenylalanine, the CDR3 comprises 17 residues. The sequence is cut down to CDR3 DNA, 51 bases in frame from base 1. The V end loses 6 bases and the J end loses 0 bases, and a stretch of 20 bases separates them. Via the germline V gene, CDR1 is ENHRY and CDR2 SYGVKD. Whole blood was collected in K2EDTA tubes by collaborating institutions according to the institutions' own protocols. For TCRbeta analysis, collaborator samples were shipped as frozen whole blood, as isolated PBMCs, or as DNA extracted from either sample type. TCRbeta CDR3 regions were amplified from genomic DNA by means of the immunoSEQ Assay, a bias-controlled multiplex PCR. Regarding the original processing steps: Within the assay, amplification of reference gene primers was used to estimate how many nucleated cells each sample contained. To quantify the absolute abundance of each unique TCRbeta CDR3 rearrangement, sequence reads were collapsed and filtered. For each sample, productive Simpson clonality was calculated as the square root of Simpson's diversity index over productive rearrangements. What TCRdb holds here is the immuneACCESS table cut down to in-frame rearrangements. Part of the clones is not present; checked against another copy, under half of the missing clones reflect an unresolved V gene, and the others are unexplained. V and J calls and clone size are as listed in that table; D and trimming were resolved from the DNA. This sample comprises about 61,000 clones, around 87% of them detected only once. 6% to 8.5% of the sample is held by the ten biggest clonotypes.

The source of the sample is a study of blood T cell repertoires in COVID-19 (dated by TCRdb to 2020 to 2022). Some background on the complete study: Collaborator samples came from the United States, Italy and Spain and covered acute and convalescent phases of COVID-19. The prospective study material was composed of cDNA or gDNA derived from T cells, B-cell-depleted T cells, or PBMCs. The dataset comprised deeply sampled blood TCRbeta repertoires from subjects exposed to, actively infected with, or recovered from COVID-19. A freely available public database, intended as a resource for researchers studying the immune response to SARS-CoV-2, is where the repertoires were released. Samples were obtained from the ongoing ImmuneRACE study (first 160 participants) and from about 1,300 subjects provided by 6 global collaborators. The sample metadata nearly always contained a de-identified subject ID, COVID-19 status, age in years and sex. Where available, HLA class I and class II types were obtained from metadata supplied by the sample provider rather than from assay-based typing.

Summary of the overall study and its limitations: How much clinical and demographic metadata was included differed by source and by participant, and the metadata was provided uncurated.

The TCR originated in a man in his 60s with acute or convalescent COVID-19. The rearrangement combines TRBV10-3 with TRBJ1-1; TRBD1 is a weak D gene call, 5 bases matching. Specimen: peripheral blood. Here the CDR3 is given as CAISETGTPSMNTEAFF. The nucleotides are TGTGCCATCAGCGAGACGGGGACTCCGTCTATGAACACTGAAGCTTTCTTT.